The 17 T cell receptor beta chains listed next were all sequenced from one sample in a study of T cell responses to AZD1222 COVID-19 vaccine. The table came from immunoSEQ multiplex PCR; TCRdb's copy has only in-frame clones and leaves some out. The profile shows around 120,000 clones, 85% to 95% of them singletons. Sequenced here: peripheral blood, sampled on day 0 of AZD1222 vaccination. The receptor set was obtained from an adult in good health.

Points on this clone: At one end, the junction sequence differs from germline, possibly due to a read error. Distinct nucleotide sequences in the sample also encode this CDR3. The V call is TRBV2, the J call TRBJ2-7, with D perhaps TRBD1 (6 bases). CDR3 length: 16 amino acids. Germline V gives CDR1 SNHLY, CDR2 FYNNEI. Here the CDR3 DNA reads TGTGCCAGCAGAGGGGGAAGGTCTGGGCGGTCCTACGAGCAATACTTC. It specifies CASRGGRSGRSYEQYF.

This chain uses TRBV3-1 (or the pseudogene TRBV3-2) with TRBJ2-3; the match to TRBD2 covers 13 bases. Per the germline V gene, CDR1 is LGHDT and CDR2 is YNNKEL (reference sequence). V shed 2 bases and J 3 bases; nucleotides not matched to a gene: 5. CDR3 length: 17 residues. The CDR3 loop is CASSQPRTSGRTDTQYF. DNA of the CDR3: TGTGCCAGCAGCCAACCAAGGACTAGCGGGAGAACAGATACGCAGTATTTT.

The rearrangement links TRBV10-3 to TRBJ2-1; 9 nucleotides match TRBD2. The germline CDR1 and CDR2 sequences are ENHRY and SYGVKD. V lost 7 bases and J lost 7; bases outside the gene matches: 8. This CDR3 has 14 residues. In DNA form, the CDR3 reads TGTGCCATCACCGACGGACTAGCGCGAAATGAGCAGTTCTTC. It encodes CAITDGLARNEQFF.

This chain links TRBV14 with TRBJ2-7; 12 positions match TRBD2. This CDR3 region has 14 residues. The junction had 1 base not matched to a gene; V was cut back by 4 bases and J by 3 bases. CDR1 SGHDN and CDR2 FVKESK come from the germline V gene. CDR3 in amino acids: CASSRLAGDYEQYF. The CDR3 coding sequence is TGTGCCAGCAGCCGACTAGCGGGAGACTACGAGCAGTACTTC.

The chain uses TRBV28 and TRBJ2-2; a possible D gene is TRBD2 (5 bases). CDR3 length equals 14 residues. V was clipped by 6 bases and J by 4 bases, with 12 bases between them. Germline V gene sequence: CDR1 MDHEN, CDR2 SYDVKM. CDR3 DNA sequence: TGTGCCAGCAGCCGCACTAGTTCCACCGGGGAGCTGTTTTTT. It is translated as CASSRTSSTGELFF.

This clone counts as medium-sized. CDR3 in DNA: TGTGCCAGCAGCTTACCTAGCGGGGGCCCAGATACGCAGTATTTT. Its translation: CASSLPSGGPDTQYF. The rearrangement joins TRBV7-3 to TRBJ2-3; 10 bases are shared with TRBD2. J lost 4 bases, V lost 2 bases, and 3 bases had no gene match. The CDR3 consists of 15 residues. Germline loops: CDR1 SGHTA, CDR2 FQGTGA.

This chain connects TRBV28 to TRBJ1-1, with TRBD1 as a possible D gene (6 bases). V gave up 6 bases and J gave up 4 bases, with 15 bases separating them. The CDR3 is made up of 14 amino acids. The germline V gene encodes CDR1 MDHEN and CDR2 SYDVKM. This CDR3 reads CASSADRSFTEAFF. CDR3 sequence (DNA): TGTGCCAGCAGCGCTGACAGGTCTTTCACTGAAGCTTTCTTT.

In its sample, this clone was seen once. The CDR3 protein is CASGPMTSSYEQYF. CDR3 coding DNA: TGTGCTAGTGGTCCCATGACGAGCTCCTACGAGCAGTACTTC. The J gene is TRBJ2-7, the V gene TRBV12-5; no clear D. The germline V gene encodes CDR1 LGHNT and CDR2 FRNRAP. The CDR3 has 14 amino acids. Trimming took off 5 bases at V and 0 bases at J, with 11 bases between the two ends. The full variable domain, its missing parts supplied by reference TRBV12-5 and TRBJ2-7, is DARVTQTPRHKVTEMGQEVTMRCQPILGHNTVFWYRQTMMQGLELLAYFRNRAPLDDSGMPKDRFSAEMPDATLATLKIQPSEPRDSAVYFCASGPMTSSYEQYFGPGTRLTVT.

The V call is TRBV19, the J call TRBJ1-2; no clear D gene. The CDR3 has 13 residues. V dropped 9 bases and J dropped 4 bases, with 15 bases sitting between them. Germline V lookup: CDR1 LNHDA, CDR2 SQIVND (reference sequence). CDR3 sequence: CASKFQATYGYTF. CDR3 bases: TGTGCCAGCAAATTCCAGGCGACCTATGGCTACACCTTC. The full variable domain, its missing parts supplied by reference TRBV19 and TRBJ1-2, is DGGITQSPKYLFRKEGQNVTLSCEQNLNHDAMYWYRQDPGQGLRLIYYSQIVNDFQKGDIAEGYSVSREKKESFPLTVTSAQKNPTAFYLCASKFQATYGYTFGSGTRLTVV.

J is TRBJ2-2 and V is TRBV12-5; D tentatively reads TRBD1 or TRBD2 (5 bases each). Germline values: CDR1 LGHNT, CDR2 FRNRAP. The CDR3 runs 13 residues. The CDR3 DNA sequence: TGTGCCCTGGGGGTACCGAACACCGGGGAGCTGTTTTTT. Translating it yields CALGVPNTGELFF.

The genes are TRBV6-5 and TRBJ1-3; 9 bases line up with TRBD1. The germline gives CDR1 MNHEY, CDR2 SVGAGI. The CDR3 runs to 15 residues. J was trimmed by 3 bases and V by 6 bases; bases with no gene match: 6. CDR3 in amino acids: CASSRDRVDGNTIYF. CDR3 in DNA: TGTGCCAGCAGCCGGGACAGGGTAGATGGAAACACCATATATTTT.

In its sample, this clone was seen once. The chain carries TRBV5-1 and TRBJ1-3; D possibly corresponds to TRBD1 (5 bases). The V gene's germline CDR1 is SGHRS and CDR2 YFSETQ. Trimming took 0 bases from V and 0 from J, leaving 16 bases between them. The CDR3 is made up of 18 amino acids. CDR3 coding DNA: TGCGCCAGCAGCTTGGATGGACGACAGTCACTCTCTGGAAACACCATATATTTT. Its translation: CASSLDGRQSLSGNTIYF.

This chain connects TRBV28 to TRBJ1-3, with TRBD1 matching 9 bases. Germline values: CDR1 MDHEN, CDR2 SYDVKM. The CDR3 spans 13 residues. J gave up 5 bases and V 10 bases, and 6 bases lay outside the gene matches. DNA for the CDR3: TGTGCCACCCTTGGGACAGGGAGAAACACCATATATTTT. Its protein product is CATLGTGRNTIYF.

CDR3 coding DNA: TGTGCCAGCAGCCAACCGGGACAGTCCACTGAAGCTTTCTTT. Its translation: CASSQPGQSTEAFF. The gene calls are TRBV3-1 (or the pseudogene TRBV3-2) and TRBJ1-1; TRBD1 matches at 7 bases. The CDR3 has 14 amino acids. Germline CDR1 LGHDT, CDR2 YNNKEL (reference sequence). The junction had 4 bases not matched to a gene; V was cut back by 2 bases and J by 4 bases.

The rearrangement links TRBV27 to TRBJ2-2; D not certain. There are 14 residues in the CDR3. Germline V gives CDR1 MNHEY, CDR2 SMNVEV (reference sequence). V was shortened by 4 bases and J by 3 bases, with 9 bases between the two germline ends. CDR3 sequence reads: CASSSVGDTGELFF. CDR3 DNA sequence: TGTGCCAGCAGTTCCGTTGGGGACACCGGGGAGCTGTTTTTT.

This clone was seen only once. The chain employs TRBV5-1 and TRBJ2-1; 10 bases are a match to TRBD2. J gave up 4 bases and V 6 bases, and 4 bases lay outside the gene matches. The germline CDR1 and CDR2 sequences are SGHRS and YFSETQ. The CDR3 runs 14 residues. Here the CDR3 DNA reads TGCGCCAGCAACCCTAGCGGGAGTTACAATGAGCAGTTCTTC. Protein sequence: CASNPSGSYNEQFF.

The chain couples TRBV19 to TRBJ2-1; possibly TRBD2 for D (5 bases). Germline V gene data show CDR1 as LNHDA and CDR2 as SQIVND (reference sequence). V lost 7 bases to trimming and J lost 0 bases, with 16 bases between them. The CDR3 covers 16 residues. The DNA for the CDR3 is TGTGCCAGTACACCTTTCCTTGAGGGCTCCTACAATGAGCAGTTCTTC. Translating gives CASTPFLEGSYNEQFF.